This T cell receptor (beta chain) derives from a study of cytomegalovirus exposure and HLA in healthy donors. Study-wide background: Findings of an earlier analysis included under 140 million unique TCR beta sequences from roughly 200 million T cells.

The CDR3 runs to 17 residues. CDR1 and CDR2 (germline): SGHRS, YFSETQ. Likely unrecorded immune exposures existed in these nominally healthy donors. About this clone: Mismatch with germline at one junction end may stem from a read error.

The PCR contained 60 Vbeta and 13 Jbeta primers. TCRdb's table, derived via immunoSEQ multiplex PCR, lists solely in-frame clones and lacks some. Found here are some 130,000 clones, 70% to 80% of them singletons; the top ten hold 1.8%. The sequenced sample was PBMCs. V and J are TRBV5-1 and TRBJ1-2; D is unresolved. The receptor was isolated from a woman in her fifties or sixties in good health and CMV-seronegative. The CDR3 spells CASSLAGKQWLDYGYPF. The CDR3 nucleotides read TGCGCCAGCAGCTTGGCCGGGAAACAGTGGCTGGACTATGGCTACCCCTTC.